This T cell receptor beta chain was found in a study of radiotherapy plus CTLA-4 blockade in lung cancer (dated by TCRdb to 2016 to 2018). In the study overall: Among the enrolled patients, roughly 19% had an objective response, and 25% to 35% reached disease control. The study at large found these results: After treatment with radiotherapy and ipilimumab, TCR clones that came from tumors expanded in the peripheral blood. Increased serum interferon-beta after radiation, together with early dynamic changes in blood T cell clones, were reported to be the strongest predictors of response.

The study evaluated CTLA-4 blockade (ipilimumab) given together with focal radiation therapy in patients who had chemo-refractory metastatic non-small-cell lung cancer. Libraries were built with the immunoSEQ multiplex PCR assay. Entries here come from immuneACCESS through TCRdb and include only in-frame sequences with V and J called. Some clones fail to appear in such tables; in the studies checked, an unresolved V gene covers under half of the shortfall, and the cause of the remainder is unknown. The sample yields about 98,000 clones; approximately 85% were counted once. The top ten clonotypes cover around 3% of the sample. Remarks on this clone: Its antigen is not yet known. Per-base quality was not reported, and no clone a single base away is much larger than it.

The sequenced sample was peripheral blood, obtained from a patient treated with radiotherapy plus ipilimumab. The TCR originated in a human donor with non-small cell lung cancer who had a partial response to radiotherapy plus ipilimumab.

The CDR3 sequence is CASSLDTGTGLNTIYF. In nucleotide form, the sequence is TGTGCCAGCAGCTTAGACACGGGGACAGGGTTAAACACCATATATTTT. The receptor chain draws on TRBV7-2 and TRBJ1-3; 9 of the junction bases match TRBD1. CDR1 and CDR2 are read off the germline V gene as SGHTA and FQGNSA. There are 16 amino acids in the CDR3, from cysteine to phenylalanine inclusive. The entry retains the CDR3 DNA only, 48 bases that are in frame from base 1. Germline trimming amounts to 1 base on V and 6 bases on J, with 7 as the count of junction bases outside the gene matches.